The next 10 T cell receptor beta chains were all read from a single sample in a study of control samples from healthy donors and cancer patients. The repertoire was sequenced with immunoSEQ multiplex PCR; TCRdb's copy has only in-frame clones and lacks some. There are about 83,000 clones in the sample; 91% occur only once, and approximately 16% lies in the top ten. Sample: blood. These receptors all stem from a man aged 50-59 years in good health.

The V and J genes are TRBV4-3 and TRBJ2-7; D is tentatively TRBD1 or TRBD2 (7 bases each). This CDR3 region has 17 residues. V lost 0 bases and J lost 6, with 21 bases in between. Germline CDR1 LGHNA, CDR2 YSLEER. DNA of the CDR3: TGCGCCAGCAGCCAAGAACGAGACAGGGAGGGGACGAGCGAGCAGTACTTC. Translating it yields CASSQERDREGTSEQYF.

This clone was seen once. The chain is built from TRBV19 and TRBJ1-1; D remains ambiguous. With 3 bases removed from V and 4 bases from J, the gap between germline ends came to 9 bases. This CDR3 is 13 amino acids long. Germline loops: CDR1 LNHDA, CDR2 SQIVND (reference sequence). CDR3 in amino acids: CASSIMDSTEAFF. Here the CDR3 DNA reads TGTGCCAGTAGTATTATGGATTCCACTGAAGCTTTCTTT.

This chain links TRBV5-1 with TRBJ1-1; TRBD1 matches at 7 bases. Unmatched junction bases numbered 11, after V lost 4 bases and J lost 5 bases. This CDR3 spans 15 amino acids. The germline CDR1 and CDR2 sequences are SGHRS and YFSETQ. The CDR3 sequence is CASSRDPQGLTEAFF. The CDR3 region has the DNA TGCGCCAGCAGCAGGGACCCACAGGGGTTGACTGAAGCTTTCTTT.

The chain has TRBV5-6 and TRBJ2-4; unclear D gene. CDR3 length: 14 amino acids. Germline assignment: CDR1 SGHDT and CDR2 YYEEEE. Trimming took 1 base from V and 0 from J, leaving 5 bases between them. CDR3 bases: TGTGCCAGCAGCTTGAATCTAGCCAAAAACATTCAGTACTTC. Translation: CASSLNLAKNIQYF. Drawing the rest from reference TRBV5-6 and TRBJ2-4, the complete variable domain is DAGVTQSPTHLIKTRGQQVTLRCSPKSGHDTVSWYQQALGQGPQFIFQYYEEEERQRGNFPDRFSGHQFPNYSSELNVNALLLGDSALYLCASSLNLAKNIQYFGAGTRLSVL.

The chain is built from TRBV5-4 and TRBJ1-1; TRBD1 matches at 8 bases. Germline V gives CDR1 SGHNT, CDR2 YYREEE (reference sequence). V lost 5 bases to trimming and J lost 5 bases; unmatched junction nucleotides: 8. There are 14 residues in the CDR3. The CDR3 spells CASRMDRVLTEAFF. In DNA form, the CDR3 reads TGTGCCAGCAGGATGGACAGGGTTCTAACTGAAGCTTTCTTT.

This rearrangement joins TRBV27 to TRBJ1-6, with D possibly matching TRBD1 (5 bases). Deletions cut 0 bases from V and 12 bases from J, with 9 bases between. This CDR3 comprises 13 residues. Germline assignment: CDR1 MNHEY and CDR2 SMNVEV (reference sequence). The CDR3 DNA follows: TGTGCCAGCAGTTTATCATTGAGGGGACCCCTCCACTTT. Protein: CASSLSLRGPLHF.

The rearrangement uses TRBV6-6 and TRBJ2-7; D remains unclear. The CDR3 is 11 residues long. The V gene lost 2 bases and the J gene lost 12 bases, with 11 bases spanning the gap. CDR1 and CDR2 from the germline V gene are MNHNY and SVGAGI (reference sequence). The CDR3 spells CASSYRVGRYF. The CDR3 DNA follows: TGTGCCAGCAGTTACCGGGTTGGTCGGTACTTC.

This chain links TRBV24-1 with TRBJ2-6; D not certain. Between the trimmed V and J ends, which lost 4 bases and 0 bases, there was a span of 18 bases. This CDR3 spans 19 amino acids. The germline CDR1 and CDR2 sequences are KGHDR and SFDVKD. The CDR3 nucleotides are TGTGCCACCAGTGAACGCGGTAGGACGGAGCCCTCTGGGGCCAACGTCCTGACTTTC. Its protein is CATSERGRTEPSGANVLTF.

This clone was seen only once. The gene calls are TRBV5-1 and TRBJ1-1, with 7 bases that match TRBD1. With V trimmed by 5 bases and J by 1 base, 5 bases remained unmatched. The CDR3 runs to 14 residues. CDR1 and CDR2 from the germline V gene are SGHRS and YFSETQ. The DNA of the CDR3 is TGCGCCAGCAGTTCCGGACAGGCGAACACTGAAGCTTTCTTT. Its translation is CASSSGQANTEAFF.

This chain links TRBV29-1 with TRBJ2-2, with a possible D match to TRBD1 (6 bases). This CDR3 region has 14 residues. Germline V CDR1 and CDR2: SQVTM, ANQGSEA. Trimming cost V 6 bases and J 6 bases, with 17 bases left between them. The CDR3 DNA reads TGCAGCGTCACAGGGACGGAACGGCCCGGGGAGCTGTTTTTT. This encodes CSVTGTERPGELFF.